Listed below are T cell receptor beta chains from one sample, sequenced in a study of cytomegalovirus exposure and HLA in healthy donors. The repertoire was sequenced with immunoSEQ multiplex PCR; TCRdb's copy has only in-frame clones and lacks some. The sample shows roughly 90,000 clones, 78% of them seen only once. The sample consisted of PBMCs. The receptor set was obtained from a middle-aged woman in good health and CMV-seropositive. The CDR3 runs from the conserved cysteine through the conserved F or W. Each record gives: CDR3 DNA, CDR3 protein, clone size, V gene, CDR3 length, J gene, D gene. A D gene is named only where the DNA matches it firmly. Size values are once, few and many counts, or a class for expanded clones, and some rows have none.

DNA: TGCGCCAGCAGCTTGTTCAGGGGCTACGAGCAGTACTTC; CDR3: CASSLFRGYEQYF; size: -; V: TRBV5-1; length: 13; J: TRBJ2-7; D: -
DNA: TGTGCCAGCAGCCAAGAGCTAGCGGGAGACGGGACCGGGGAGCTGTTTTTT; CDR3: CASSQELAGDGTGELFF; size: -; V: TRBV4-2; length: 17; J: TRBJ2-2; D: TRBD2
DNA: TGTGCCAGCAGCTTGGCCGGGGGGGAGGGTTGGAGTTCCTACGAGCAGTACTTC; CDR3: CASSLAGGEGWSSYEQYF; size: -; V: TRBV5-5; length: 18; J: TRBJ2-7; D: TRBD2
DNA: TGTGCCAGCAGCGGGAGGGGTCGTACGGGGCCCACCCGGGGGGAGCTGTTTTTT; CDR3: CASSGRGRTGPTRGELFF; size: -; V: TRBV7-2; length: 18; J: TRBJ2-2; D: TRBD2
DNA: TGTGCCAGCAGCGATAGCGGGAGAAAGGCAGATACGCAGTATTTT; CDR3: CASSDSGRKADTQYF; size: -; V: TRBV9; length: 15; J: TRBJ2-3; D: TRBD2
DNA: TGTGCCAGCACTGTCTTGAGTCTGTCGAACACTGAAGCTTTCTTT; CDR3: CASTVLSLSNTEAFF; size: -; V: TRBV5-5; length: 15; J: TRBJ1-1; D: -
DNA: TGTGCCTGGATTGGCAGGGGCCCGAACACTGAAGCTTTCTTT; CDR3: CAWIGRGPNTEAFF; size: -; V: TRBV30; length: 14; J: TRBJ1-1; D: -
DNA: TGCAGCACCCGACTAACAGATACGCAGTATTTT; CDR3: CSTRLTDTQYF; size: -; V: TRBV29-1; length: 11; J: TRBJ2-3; D: -
DNA: TGTGCCAGCAGTGTAGGGACAGGGGCGGCAGATACGCAGTATTTT; CDR3: CASSVGTGAADTQYF; size: few; V: TRBV6-4; length: 15; J: TRBJ2-3; D: TRBD1
DNA: TGTGCCAGCAGCCCCCCCAGGGGCCCTAGGACTGAAGCTTTCTTT; CDR3: CASSPPRGPRTEAFF; size: -; V: TRBV7-3; length: 15; J: TRBJ1-1; D: -
DNA: TGTGCCAGCACCCCGGGAGGGTTGAGGGAAAAACTGTTTTTT; CDR3: CASTPGGLREKLFF; size: -; V: TRBV28; length: 14; J: TRBJ1-4; D: -
DNA: TGTGCCAGCAGCCAAGGAGGGAAGGGTTCACCCCTCCACTTT; CDR3: CASSQGGKGSPLHF; size: few; V: TRBV4-2; length: 14; J: TRBJ1-6; D: -
DNA: TGTGCCAGTAGACGGTCGCGGGAGGGGGGGGAGACCCAGTACTTC; CDR3: CASRRSREGGETQYF; size: -; V: TRBV19; length: 15; J: TRBJ2-5; D: TRBD2
DNA: TGCGCCAGCAGCTTGGGAGATACGAACACCGGGGAGCTGTTTTTT; CDR3: CASSLGDTNTGELFF; size: once; V: TRBV5-1; length: 15; J: TRBJ2-2; D: -
DNA: TGTGCCAGCCCCCCTAGCGGGAGCTCCTACGAGCAGTACTTC; CDR3: CASPPSGSSYEQYF; size: -; V: TRBV28; length: 14; J: TRBJ2-7; D: TRBD2
DNA: TGCGCCAGCAGCCAAGTAGTCGGGTTCGAGGCTTTCTTT; CDR3: CASSQVVGFEAFF; size: -; V: TRBV4-3; length: 13; J: TRBJ1-1; D: -